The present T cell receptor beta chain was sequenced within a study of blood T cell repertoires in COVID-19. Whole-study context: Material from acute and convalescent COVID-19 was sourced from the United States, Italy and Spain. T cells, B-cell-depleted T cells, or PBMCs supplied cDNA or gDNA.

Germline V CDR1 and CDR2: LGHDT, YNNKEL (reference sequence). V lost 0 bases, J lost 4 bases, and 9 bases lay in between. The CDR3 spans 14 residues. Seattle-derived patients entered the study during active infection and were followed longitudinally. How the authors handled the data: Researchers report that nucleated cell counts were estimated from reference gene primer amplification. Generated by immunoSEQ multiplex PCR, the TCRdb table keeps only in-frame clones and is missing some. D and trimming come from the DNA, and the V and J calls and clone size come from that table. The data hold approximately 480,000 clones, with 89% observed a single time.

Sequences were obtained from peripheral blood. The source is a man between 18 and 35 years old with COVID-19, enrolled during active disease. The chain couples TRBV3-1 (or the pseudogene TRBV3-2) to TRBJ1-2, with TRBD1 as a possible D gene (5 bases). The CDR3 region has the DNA TGTGCCAGCAGCCAAGAGGTAGACAGCTATGGCTACACCTTC. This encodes CASSQEVDSYGYTF.